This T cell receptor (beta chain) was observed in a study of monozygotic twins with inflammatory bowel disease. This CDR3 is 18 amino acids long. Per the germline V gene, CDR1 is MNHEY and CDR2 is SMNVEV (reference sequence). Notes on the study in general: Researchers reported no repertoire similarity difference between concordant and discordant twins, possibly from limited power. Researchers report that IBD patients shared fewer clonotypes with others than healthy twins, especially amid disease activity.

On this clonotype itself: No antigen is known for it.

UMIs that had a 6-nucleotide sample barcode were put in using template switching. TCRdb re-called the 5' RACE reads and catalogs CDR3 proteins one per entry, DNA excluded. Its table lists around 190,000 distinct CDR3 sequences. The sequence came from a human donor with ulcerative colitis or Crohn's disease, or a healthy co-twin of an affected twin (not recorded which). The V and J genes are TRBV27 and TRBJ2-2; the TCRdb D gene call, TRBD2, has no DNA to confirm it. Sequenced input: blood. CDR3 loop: CASSLWGTSLRDTGELFF.